The 26 T cell receptor beta chains presented below share a single source sample, sequenced in a study of blood T cell repertoires in COVID-19. Only in-frame clones appear in the TCRdb table, and some are missing; sequencing was by immunoSEQ multiplex PCR. The table records 60,000 to 70,000 clones, almost 85% of them present only once. Sequencing was done on a sample of peripheral blood. The receptors stem from a man aged 45 to 65 with active COVID-19.

This clone occurred once. CDR3 region: CASSATGTGDSPLHF. CDR3 DNA: TGCGCCAGCAGCGCAACCGGGACAGGAGATTCACCCCTCCACTTT. The chain recombines TRBV5-1 with TRBJ1-6, with TRBD1 matching over 8 bases. CDR3 size: 15 residues. V trimming: 4 bases; J trimming: 8 bases; junction bases outside the gene matches: 8. CDR1 is SGHRS and CDR2 is YFSETQ in the germline V gene.

This CDR3 is CASSFGQGISPLHF. The CDR3 nucleotides are TGTGCCAGCAGCTTTGGACAGGGGATTTCACCCCTCCACTTT. J is TRBJ1-6 and V is TRBV5-6, with TRBD1 matching over 9 bases. This CDR3 spans 14 amino acids. With 2 bases clipped from V and 9 bases from J, the junction kept 3 bases outside the gene matches. Germline values: CDR1 SGHDT, CDR2 YYEEEE.

This chain's CDR3 is CASTTGGSAGELFF. CDR3 nucleotide sequence: TGTGCCAGTACCACAGGGGGTTCCGCGGGGGAGCTGTTTTTT. The rearrangement links TRBV19 to TRBJ2-2; 8 bases are shared with TRBD1. The CDR3 covers 14 residues. Germline CDR1 is LNHDA and CDR2 is SQIVND (reference sequence). The V gene end was trimmed by 7 bases and the J gene end by 8 bases; junction bases not matched to a gene: 9.

V usage is TRBV7-2 and J usage is TRBJ1-2; D may be TRBD1 (6 bases). Germline lookup yields CDR1 SGHTA and CDR2 FQGNSA. The CDR3 extends over 13 amino acids. V dropped 5 bases and J dropped 2 bases, with 9 bases sitting between them. CDR3 DNA: TGTGCCAGCAGCGCTACAGGGAACTATGGCTACACCTTC. This codes for CASSATGNYGYTF.

The chain employs TRBV9 and TRBJ1-4; D unresolved. This CDR3 is 15 amino acids long. Germline assignment: CDR1 SGDLS and CDR2 YYNGEE. Trimming took 1 base from V and 6 from J, leaving 13 bases between them. In nucleotides, the CDR3 is TGTGCCAGCAGCGTAAGCGACGGAAGATATGAAAAACTGTTTTTT. This sequence encodes CASSVSDGRYEKLFF.

This clone was counted only a few times. The chain employs TRBV7-2 and TRBJ1-5, with D perhaps TRBD1 (5 bases). CDR1 SGHTA and CDR2 FQGNSA come from the germline V gene. The V end was cut by 6 bases, the J end by 11 bases, with 17 bases between. This CDR3 comprises 13 residues. The CDR3 protein is CASSPGLPMAQHF. In nucleotides, the CDR3 is TGTGCCAGCAGTCCGGGACTCCCTATGGCCCAGCATTTT.

A few counts support this clone. The rearrangement joins TRBV4-1 to TRBJ1-1, with D unclear. V lost 0 bases to trimming and J lost 6 bases, with 8 bases between them. The germline V gene encodes CDR1 MGHRA and CDR2 YSYEKL. CDR3 size: 13 residues. CDR3 bases: TGCGCCAGCAGCCAAGATGAGGTGTCTGAAGCTTTCTTT. This gives the protein CASSQDEVSEAFF.

The chain uses TRBV5-1 and TRBJ2-1; a weak D match, TRBD2 (5 bases). V lost 0 bases and J lost 5, with 15 bases in between. The germline V gene has CDR1 SGHRS and CDR2 YFSETQ. The CDR3 is made up of 16 amino acids. The chain's CDR3 is CASSLAEGYGNNEQFF. DNA for the CDR3: TGCGCCAGCAGCTTGGCCGAGGGCTATGGGAACAATGAGCAGTTCTTC.

The CDR3: CASSLGSQETQYF. Written as DNA, the CDR3 is TGCGCCAGCAGCTTAGGTAGCCAGGAGACCCAGTACTTC. V and J are TRBV5-1 and TRBJ2-5; D unresolved. The CDR3 runs to 13 residues. Germline CDR1 and CDR2: SGHRS and YFSETQ. Trimming cost V 2 bases and J 5 bases, with 10 bases left between them.

A single count supports this clone. The chain carries TRBV7-9 and TRBJ2-2; TRBD2 aligns across 7 bases. V lost 7 bases, J lost 0 bases, and 8 bases stayed unmatched. This CDR3 is built from 16 residues. In germline, CDR1 is SEHNR, CDR2 FQNEAQ (reference sequence). Here the CDR3 DNA reads TGTGCCAGCACCCCGGGGGGAATCGCGAACACCGGGGAGCTGTTTTTT. The encoded protein is CASTPGGIANTGELFF.

The chain recombines TRBV3-1 (or the pseudogene TRBV3-2) with TRBJ1-1; 9 bases align to TRBD1. The CDR3 extends over 14 amino acids. V was clipped by 2 bases and J by 6 bases; unmatched bases: 4. Germline-derived CDR1 and CDR2 are LGHDT and YNNKEL (reference sequence). The chain's CDR3 is CASSQLWTGAEAFF. The DNA for the CDR3 is TGTGCCAGCAGCCAACTTTGGACAGGGGCTGAAGCTTTCTTT.

The chain employs TRBV14 and TRBJ2-1; tentatively, D is TRBD1 (5 bases). Per the germline V gene, CDR1 is SGHDN and CDR2 is FVKESK. The CDR3 extends over 13 amino acids. The V end lost 1 base, the J end lost 5 bases, and 6 bases lay between the germline ends. The CDR3 protein is CASSQGGDNEQFF. Here the CDR3 DNA reads TGTGCCAGCAGCCAAGGGGGCGACAATGAGCAGTTCTTC. The full variable domain, in which reference TRBV14 and TRBJ2-1 provide the parts outside the CDR3, is EAGVTQFPSHSVIEKGQTVTLRCDPISGHDNLYWYRRVMGKEIKFLLHFVKESKQDESGMPNNRFLAERTGGTYSTLKVQPAELEDSGVYFCASSQGGDNEQFFGPGTRLTVL.

The chain links TRBV7-2 to TRBJ2-7, with a tentative D call TRBD1 (6 bases). The length of the CDR3 is 14 residues. CDR1 and CDR2 from the germline V gene are SGHTA and FQGNSA. Trimming stripped 7 bases from V and 1 base from J, with 14 bases between. CDR3: CASNKERGSYEQYF. The CDR3 DNA reads TGTGCCAGCAACAAGGAAAGGGGGTCCTACGAGCAGTACTTC.

This clone was counted only a few times. The chain combines TRBV19 with TRBJ1-2; 8 bases fit TRBD1. The germline CDR1 and CDR2 sequences are LNHDA and SQIVND (reference sequence). J was trimmed by 4 bases and V by 6 bases; bases with no gene match: 10. This CDR3 region has 15 residues. The CDR3 protein is CASSPSGGAGYGYTF. As DNA, the CDR3 is TGTGCCAGTAGCCCATCAGGGGGCGCGGGCTATGGCTACACCTTC.

This clone appeared a few times. The V gene is TRBV7-8, the J gene TRBJ1-2; tentative D call: TRBD1 (5 bases). The germline V gene encodes CDR1 SGHVS and CDR2 FQNEAQ. Trimming took 6 bases from V and 6 from J, leaving 20 bases between them. This CDR3 region has 15 residues. The CDR3 nucleotides are TGTGCCAGCAGTCAACTGTTGGCGGGGCGAGATGGCTACACCTTC. It yields the protein CASSQLLAGRDGYTF.

The chain employs TRBV27 and TRBJ2-7, with D perhaps matching TRBD1 (6 bases). This CDR3 has 14 amino acids. Germline V lookup: CDR1 MNHEY, CDR2 SMNVEV (reference sequence). V was pared by 4 bases and J by 6 bases, with 16 bases between. The CDR3 sequence: CASSSQGIRGEQYF. In nucleotides, the CDR3 is TGTGCCAGCAGTTCACAGGGAATCCGGGGCGAGCAGTACTTC.

The chain recombines TRBV5-5 with TRBJ1-1, with TRBD1 matching over 9 bases. The CDR3 loop spans 19 amino acids. The junction had 18 bases not matched to a gene; V was cut back by 4 bases and J by 2 bases. Germline values: CDR1 SGHKS, CDR2 YYEKEE (reference sequence). CDR3 protein: CASSHVGGTGGGRNTEAFF. CDR3 sequence (DNA): TGTGCCAGCAGCCATGTCGGCGGTACAGGGGGCGGGCGAAACACTGAAGCTTTCTTT. The full variable domain, with the rest looked up from reference TRBV5-5 and TRBJ1-1, is DAGVTQSPTHLIKTRGQQVTLRCSPISGHKSVSWYQQVLGQGPQFIFQYYEKEERGRGNFPDRFSARQFPNYSSELNVNALLLGDSALYLCASSHVGGTGGGRNTEAFFGQGTRLTVV.

This chain uses TRBV6-2 or TRBV6-3 with TRBJ2-5; 13 positions match TRBD2. Germline V gene data show CDR1 as MNHEY and CDR2 as SVGEGT. V shed 6 bases, J shed 2 bases, and the junction held 9 bases outside the gene matches. The CDR3 has 17 amino acids. CDR3 DNA sequence: TGTGCCAGCAGCTTCTCCCGGACTAGCGGGGGTCAAGAGACCCAGTACTTC. It yields the protein CASSFSRTSGGQETQYF.

CDR3 sequence (DNA): TGTGCCAGCACACATCCCCGGCTAGCGGGGGGCGTTCAAGAGACCCAGTACTTC. It translates to CASTHPRLAGGVQETQYF. The chain carries TRBV7-2 and TRBJ2-5; 11 bases match TRBD2. The CDR3 sequence is 18 residues long. V lost 7 bases and J lost 2; bases outside the gene matches: 15. Germline CDR1 is SGHTA and CDR2 is FQGNSA.

The CDR3 region is CASSPDSGEQYF. CDR3 DNA sequence: TGTGCCAGCAGCCCGGACTCTGGCGAGCAGTACTTC. The chain employs TRBV12-3 or TRBV12-4 and TRBJ2-7; the D gene is possibly TRBD2 (5 bases). V was cut by 6 bases and J by 6 bases, with 12 bases left in between. This CDR3 spans 12 amino acids.

The chain uses TRBV6-5 and TRBJ2-3; 9 bases match TRBD2. This CDR3 comprises 14 residues. Per germline, CDR1 MNHEY and CDR2 SVGAGI. The V segment lost 6 bases and the J segment 2 bases; nucleotides outside the gene matches: 3. The CDR3 sequence is CASRLAGLTDTQYF. DNA for the CDR3: TGTGCCAGCAGACTAGCGGGCCTCACAGATACGCAGTATTTT.

The J gene is TRBJ1-1, the V gene TRBV5-6; D perhaps matches TRBD1 (6 bases). This CDR3 comprises 15 residues. V dropped 4 bases and J dropped 0 bases, with 13 bases sitting between them. The germline V gene has CDR1 SGHDT and CDR2 YYEEEE. In DNA form, the CDR3 reads TGTGCCAGCAGCCCGGAGACAGGAATGAACACTGAAGCTTTCTTT. It encodes CASSPETGMNTEAFF.

This rearrangement joins TRBV6-2 or TRBV6-3 to TRBJ2-7; 13 bases are shared with TRBD2. CDR3 length: 17 amino acids. CDR1 and CDR2 from the germline V gene are MNHEY and SVGEGT. V dropped 4 bases and J dropped 4; count of bases not matched to a gene: 10. CDR3 sequence (DNA): TGTGCCAGCAGTTGGACTAGCGGGGGCCTAAAGACTTACGAGCAGTACTTC. As protein: CASSWTSGGLKTYEQYF.

This chain links TRBV18 with TRBJ1-1; D not certain. The germline gives CDR1 KGHSH, CDR2 LQKENI. V lost 3 bases to trimming and J lost 1 base, with 15 bases between them. There are 16 residues in the CDR3. The DNA for the CDR3 is TGTGCCAGCTCACCTGGTCCAAACAGAAAGAACACTGAAGCTTTCTTT. It yields the protein CASSPGPNRKNTEAFF.

The V call is TRBV25-1, the J call TRBJ2-7, with D perhaps TRBD2 (6 bases). The V gene lost 5 bases and the J gene lost 1 base, with 12 bases spanning the gap. CDR3 size: 14 residues. Germline values: CDR1 MGHDK, CDR2 SYGVNS. The CDR3 DNA sequence: TGTGCCAGCAGTCTCTGGGGGAGGTCCTACGAGCAGTACTTC. Translated: CASSLWGRSYEQYF.

The chain joins TRBV6-5 to TRBJ1-1; unclear D gene. Germline CDR1 MNHEY, CDR2 SVGAGI. The CDR3 consists of 12 residues. The V end lost 0 bases, the J end lost 7 bases, and 6 bases lay between the germline ends. The CDR3, as DNA: TGTGCCAGCAGTTACTCGTACAGTGAAGCTTTCTTT. This encodes CASSYSYSEAFF.